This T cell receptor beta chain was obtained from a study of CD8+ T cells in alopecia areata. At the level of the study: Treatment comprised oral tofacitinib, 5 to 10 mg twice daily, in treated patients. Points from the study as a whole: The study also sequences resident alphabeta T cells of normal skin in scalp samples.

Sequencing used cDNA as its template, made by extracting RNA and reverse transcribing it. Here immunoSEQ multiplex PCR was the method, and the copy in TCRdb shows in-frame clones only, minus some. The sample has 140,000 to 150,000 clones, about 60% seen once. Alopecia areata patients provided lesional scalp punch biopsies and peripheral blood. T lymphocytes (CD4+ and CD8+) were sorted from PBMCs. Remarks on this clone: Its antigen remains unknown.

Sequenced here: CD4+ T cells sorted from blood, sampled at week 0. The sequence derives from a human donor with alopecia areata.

The CDR3, as DNA: TGCAGCGTCGCCACAGGGATGGATCAGCCCCAGCATTTT. Protein: CSVATGMDQPQHF. V is TRBV29-1 and J is TRBJ1-5, with D tentatively TRBD1 (6 bases). The germline V gene encodes CDR1 SQVTM and CDR2 ANQGSEA. CDR3 length: 13 residues. V was pared by 6 bases and J by 5 bases, with 14 bases between.